These T cell receptor beta chains were read from a single sample in a study of T cells after posttransplantation cyclophosphamide. Profiled with immunoSEQ multiplex PCR; TCRdb holds only in-frame clones, not every one. Among thousands of clones listed, more than 65% were seen once. Sequencing used PBMCs, obtained around 1,400 days after allogeneic stem cell transplant with posttransplant cyclophosphamide. The source of these receptors is a male patient in his 30s who received an allogeneic stem cell transplant from a related donor, was CMV-positive, and had acute GVHD only. Certain T cells may be donor cells from the graft. Both conserved end residues are part of each CDR3. D genes are given only for firm matches. Clone size is shown for a subset of rows, as once, few, many or a class of expanded clone.

J gene	D gene	V gene	clone size	CDR3 DNA	CDR3 protein
TRBJ1-1	TRBD1	TRBV14	-	TGTGCCAGCAGCCAAGTACTGAGGGGGCGAACTGAAGCTTTCTTT	CASSQVLRGRTEAFF
TRBJ2-7	-	TRBV27	-	TGTGCCAGCAGTCTATACAGGGTTTCCGAGCAGTACTTC	CASSLYRVSEQYF
TRBJ2-3	TRBD2	TRBV5-1	-	TGCGCCAGCAGCTTGACACTAGCGATAGATACGCAGTATTTT	CASSLTLAIDTQYF
TRBJ2-7	-	TRBV5-1	-	TGCGCCAGCAGCTTGGCCGGAGGGGCCTACGAGCAGTACTTC	CASSLAGGAYEQYF
TRBJ2-5	TRBD2	TRBV30	-	TGTGCCTGGAGTGTCGGCGGGGGACAAGAGACCCAGTACTTC	CAWSVGGGQETQYF
TRBJ1-2	TRBD1	TRBV5-1	-	TGCGCCAGCAGCCAGACAGGGACTAACTATGGCTACACCTTC	CASSQTGTNYGYTF
TRBJ2-1	-	TRBV19	once	TGTGCCAGTAGTATAGCGGCGGAGAATGAGCAGTTCTTC	CASSIAAENEQFF
TRBJ2-7	-	TRBV5-5	once	TGTGCCAGCAGCTTGGACAGAACCTACGAGCAGTACTTC	CASSLDRTYEQYF
TRBJ2-3	TRBD1	TRBV6-1	-	TGTGCCAGCAGTGAAGGACAGGGGGTAACAGATACGCAGTATTTT	CASSEGQGVTDTQYF
TRBJ1-5	-	TRBV5-1	few	TGCGCCAGCAGACCCGAGACAGACACTCAGCCCCAGCATTTT	CASRPETDTQPQHF
TRBJ1-2	TRBD1	TRBV6-5	-	TGTGCCAGCAGACCCGGGACAGTTATTTACCATGGCTACACCTTC	CASRPGTVIYHGYTF
TRBJ1-6	TRBD1	TRBV2	-	TGTGCCAGCAGTGTGGGACAGGGAAATTCACCCCTCCACTTT	CASSVGQGNSPLHF
TRBJ2-4	-	TRBV21-1	-	TGTGCCAGCAGCAAAGGAGACAGGCTATCAGCCAAAAACATTCAGTACTTC	CASSKGDRLSAKNIQYF
TRBJ2-7	TRBD2	TRBV29-1	-	TGCAGCGTTCGGACTAGCGGGAGATACGAGCAGTACTTC	CSVRTSGRYEQYF
TRBJ1-3	-	TRBV5-1	-	TGCGCCAGCAGCTTGGATCCAGGTTCGAGCTCTGGAAACACCATATATTTT	CASSLDPGSSSGNTIYF
TRBJ2-6	-	TRBV7-6	-	TGTGCCAGCAGCCCCAGCTCTGGGGCCAACGTCCTGACTTTC	CASSPSSGANVLTF
TRBJ1-6	-	TRBV6-1	-	TGTGCCAGCAGTGAAGTGGGGGGTAATAATTCACCCCTCCACTTT	CASSEVGGNNSPLHF
TRBJ2-5	TRBD1	TRBV6-5	-	TGTGCCAGCAGTTCTGGAGGACAGGGGTACGGGACCCAGTACTTC	CASSSGGQGYGTQYF
TRBJ2-5	TRBD1	TRBV6-1	once	TGTGCCAGCACCCGGACAGGGGTTCACGAGACCCAGTACTTC	CASTRTGVHETQYF
TRBJ1-5	-	TRBV5-1	-	TGCGCCAGCAGCTTGGCCACGGGAAACAATCAGCCCCAGCATTTT	CASSLATGNNQPQHF
TRBJ1-1	-	TRBV29-1	-	TGCAGCGTTGAAGATGGGAGGGAATCCATGAACACTGAAGCTTTCTTT	CSVEDGRESMNTEAFF
TRBJ2-1	-	TRBV6-5	once	TGTGCCAGCAGTTACTCGACCTCACTAGCCGGTGGTGAGCAGTTCTTC	CASSYSTSLAGGEQFF
TRBJ1-5	TRBD1	TRBV4-1	-	TGCGCCAGCAGCCAGGGACAGGCCTTCAATCAGCCCCAGCATTTT	CASSQGQAFNQPQHF
TRBJ2-3	TRBD2	TRBV4-3	-	TGCGCCAGCAGCCAAGCCCTAGCGGGGGGTTTAAGCACAGATACGCAGTATTTT	CASSQALAGGLSTDTQYF
TRBJ1-1	-	TRBV12-5	-	TGTGCTAGTGGTTTGGTACTAACTAGGGCTGCGGCGACCGAGGCGGAAGCTTTCTTT	CASGLVLTRAAATEAEAFF
TRBJ1-1	-	TRBV5-5	-	TGTGCCAGCACCTTAGGCAGGGCAATGAACACTGAAGCTTTCTTT	CASTLGRAMNTEAFF
TRBJ1-6	TRBD1	TRBV11-2	-	TGTGCCAGCAGCTACGGACAGGGGTTTAGTAATTCACCCCTCCACTTT	CASSYGQGFSNSPLHF
TRBJ2-2	-	TRBV5-4	-	TGTGCCGCGCAGACAGCGACCAACACCGGGGAGCTGTTTTTT	CAAQTATNTGELFF
TRBJ1-3	-	TRBV9	-	TGTGCCAGCAGCGTAGCTCCGGCCAGGGCTTATGGAAACACCATATATTTT	CASSVAPARAYGNTIYF
TRBJ1-6	TRBD1	TRBV19	-	TGTGCCAGTAGTTCTCAGGGGGGAATTTATAATTCACCCCTCCACTTT	CASSSQGGIYNSPLHF
TRBJ1-2	-	TRBV7-2	-	TGTGCCAGCAGCTTATCGTTGTTTAACTATGGCTACACCTTC	CASSLSLFNYGYTF
TRBJ1-1	-	TRBV5-6	-	TGTGCCAGCAGCTTGAACAGATTCACTGAAGCTTTCTTT	CASSLNRFTEAFF
TRBJ2-7	TRBD2	TRBV6-5	-	TGTGCCAGCAGTTACTCGCGGGGGAGTGGGGCCCACGAGCAGTACTTC	CASSYSRGSGAHEQYF
TRBJ1-2	-	TRBV29-1	-	TGCAGCGCCTACAGGGAATACCCCTATGGCTACACCTTC	CSAYREYPYGYTF
TRBJ1-6	-	TRBV27	-	TGTGCCAGCAGTTTCGTTCGCGGGCCCCTCCACTTT	CASSFVRGPLHF
TRBJ1-5	TRBD1	TRBV7-2	-	TGTGCCAGCAGCCTCAGGACAGGGGGCGGTCAGCCCCAGCATTTT	CASSLRTGGGQPQHF
TRBJ2-7	-	TRBV28	large	TGTGCCAGCAGTTTCCCCGAACCCCCGGTCTTC	CASSFPEPPVF
TRBJ1-6	TRBD1	TRBV6-4	-	TGTGCCAGGCCGACAGGGAGGTCACCCCTCCACTTT	CARPTGRSPLHF
TRBJ2-3	-	TRBV5-1	-	TGCGCCAGCAGCGCGGACGGGGGAGATACGCAGTATTTT	CASSADGGDTQYF
TRBJ2-7	-	TRBV5-6	-	TGTGCCAGCAGCTTGGGCCAGTCCTACGAGCAGTACTTC	CASSLGQSYEQYF
TRBJ1-6	-	TRBV13	once	TGTGCCAGCAGCTTAGACGTAGCCGGACAGTCACCCCTCCACTTT	CASSLDVAGQSPLHF
TRBJ2-3	TRBD2	TRBV2	-	TGTGCCAGAGAGCGGGGGGGTAACACAGATACGCAGTATTTT	CARERGGNTDTQYF
TRBJ1-4	-	TRBV11-2	-	TGTGCCAGCAGCTTTATAGGGGTTCCTAATGAAAAACTGTTTTTT	CASSFIGVPNEKLFF
TRBJ1-2	TRBD1	TRBV5-1	-	TGCGCCAGCACCTTACAGGGGAGCTATGGCTACACCTTC	CASTLQGSYGYTF
TRBJ1-4	-	TRBV10-2	-	TGCGCCAGCAGTGAACGGCCAGGGTGGGAAAAACTGTTTTTT	CASSERPGWEKLFF
TRBJ2-5	TRBD1	TRBV19	-	TGTGCCAGTAGTGTTCGGACAGGGACCAGGGAGACCCAGTACTTC	CASSVRTGTRETQYF
TRBJ1-2	-	TRBV4-2	-	TGTGCCAGCAGCCAAGCGGAACAGGGATCAAACTATGGCTACACCTTC	CASSQAEQGSNYGYTF
TRBJ1-6	-	TRBV7-2	-	TGTGCCAGCAGCTTATACGGGCGGCAGCAGGGGTCACCCCTCCACTTT	CASSLYGRQQGSPLHF
TRBJ2-2	-	TRBV4-3	-	TGCGCCAGCAGCGTAATACAGGGCGCCGGGGAGCTGTTTTTT	CASSVIQGAGELFF
TRBJ2-2	TRBD1	TRBV9	-	TGTGCCAGCAGCCCGCAATTACAGGGGTACACCGGGGAGCTGTTTTTT	CASSPQLQGYTGELFF
TRBJ1-2	-	TRBV10-3	-	TGTGCCATCAGTGAGTCGGACAGCCCTGCCCGTGGCTACACCTTC	CAISESDSPARGYTF
TRBJ2-6	-	TRBV11-3	-	TGTGCCAGCAGCCCGGGCTCTGGGGCCAACGTCCTGACTTTC	CASSPGSGANVLTF
TRBJ1-2	-	TRBV4-1	-	TGCGCCAGCAGCCGAGGGCCGGGGATGGATGGCTACACCTTC	CASSRGPGMDGYTF
TRBJ1-1	-	TRBV11-2	-	TGTGCCAGCAGCCCCCGGGGGGCCGGCACTGAAGCTTTCTTT	CASSPRGAGTEAFF
TRBJ1-5	-	TRBV4-3	-	TGCGCCAGCAGCCAAGATTTGAGCGGACAGCCCCAGCATTTT	CASSQDLSGQPQHF
TRBJ1-5	-	TRBV7-9	-	TGTGCCAGCAGCGCGGGGGTTACCCAGCCCCAGCATTTT	CASSAGVTQPQHF
TRBJ2-7	TRBD1	TRBV7-8	-	TGTGCCAGCAGCTTTGGGACAGGGAACTACTACGAGCAGTACTTC	CASSFGTGNYYEQYF
TRBJ1-2	-	TRBV27	-	TGTGCCAGCAGTCACCTCCGACAGCGATCCTATGGCTACACCTTC	CASSHLRQRSYGYTF
TRBJ2-7	-	TRBV5-1	-	TGCGCCAGCAGCTTCGTGGAGTCCTACGAGCAGTACTTC	CASSFVESYEQYF